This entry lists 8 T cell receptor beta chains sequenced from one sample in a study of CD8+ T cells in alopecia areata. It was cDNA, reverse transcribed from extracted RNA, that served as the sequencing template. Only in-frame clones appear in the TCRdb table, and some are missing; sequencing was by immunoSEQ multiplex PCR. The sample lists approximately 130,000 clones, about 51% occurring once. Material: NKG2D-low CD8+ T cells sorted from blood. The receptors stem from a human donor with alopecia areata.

CDR3 nucleotide sequence: TGTGCCAGCGGACCTATCTACGAGCAGTACTTC. This codes for CASGPIYEQYF. This rearrangement joins TRBV27 to TRBJ2-7; D call uncertain. This CDR3 has 11 residues. The germline gives CDR1 MNHEY, CDR2 SMNVEV (reference sequence). Trimming removed 8 bases from V and 3 bases from J, with 8 bases in between.

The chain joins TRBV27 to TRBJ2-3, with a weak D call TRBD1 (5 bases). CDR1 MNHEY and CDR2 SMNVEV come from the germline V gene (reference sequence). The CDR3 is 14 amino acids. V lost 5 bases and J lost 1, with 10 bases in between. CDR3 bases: TGTGCCAGCAGTCCCTCAGGGCGCACAGATACGCAGTATTTT. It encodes CASSPSGRTDTQYF.

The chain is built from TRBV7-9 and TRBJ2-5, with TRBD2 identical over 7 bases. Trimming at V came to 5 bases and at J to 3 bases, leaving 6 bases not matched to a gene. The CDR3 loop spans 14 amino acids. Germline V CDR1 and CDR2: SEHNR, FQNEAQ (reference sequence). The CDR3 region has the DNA TGTGCCAGCAGCCCCGGGACTACAAAAGAGACCCAGTACTTC. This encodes CASSPGTTKETQYF.

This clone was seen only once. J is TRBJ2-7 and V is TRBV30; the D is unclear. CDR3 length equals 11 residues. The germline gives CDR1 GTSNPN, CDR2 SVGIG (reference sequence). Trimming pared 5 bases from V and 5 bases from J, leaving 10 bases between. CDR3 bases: TGTGCCTGGGGCGACGCGGACGAGCAGTACTTC. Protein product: CAWGDADEQYF.

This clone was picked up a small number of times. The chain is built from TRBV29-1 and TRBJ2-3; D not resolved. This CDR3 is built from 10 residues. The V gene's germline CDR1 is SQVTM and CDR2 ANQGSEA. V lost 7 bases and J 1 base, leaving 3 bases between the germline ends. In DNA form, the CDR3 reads TGCAGCGGATGCACAGATACGCAGTATTTT. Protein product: CSGCTDTQYF.

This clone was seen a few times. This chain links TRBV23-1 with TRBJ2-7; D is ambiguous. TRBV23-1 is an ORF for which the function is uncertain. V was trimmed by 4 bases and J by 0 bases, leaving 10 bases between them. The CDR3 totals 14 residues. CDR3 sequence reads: CASSPTHTSYEQYF. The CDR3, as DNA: TGCGCCAGCAGTCCGACACACACCTCCTACGAGCAGTACTTC.

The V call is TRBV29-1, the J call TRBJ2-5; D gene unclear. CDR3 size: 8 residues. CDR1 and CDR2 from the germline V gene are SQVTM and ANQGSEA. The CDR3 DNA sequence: TGCAACGCGGAGACCCAGTACTTC. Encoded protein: CNAETQYF. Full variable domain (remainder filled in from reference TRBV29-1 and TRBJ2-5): SAVISQKPSRDICQRGTSLTIQCQVDSQVTMMFWYRQQPGQSLTLIATANQGSEATYESGFVIDKFPISRPNLTFSTLTVSNMSPEDSSIYLCNAETQYFGPGTRLLVL.

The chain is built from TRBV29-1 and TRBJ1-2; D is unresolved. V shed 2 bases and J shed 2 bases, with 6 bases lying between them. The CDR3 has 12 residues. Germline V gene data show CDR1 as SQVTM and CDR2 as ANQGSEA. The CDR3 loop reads CSVEHENYGYTF. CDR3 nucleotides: TGCAGCGTTGAACATGAGAACTATGGCTACACCTTC.